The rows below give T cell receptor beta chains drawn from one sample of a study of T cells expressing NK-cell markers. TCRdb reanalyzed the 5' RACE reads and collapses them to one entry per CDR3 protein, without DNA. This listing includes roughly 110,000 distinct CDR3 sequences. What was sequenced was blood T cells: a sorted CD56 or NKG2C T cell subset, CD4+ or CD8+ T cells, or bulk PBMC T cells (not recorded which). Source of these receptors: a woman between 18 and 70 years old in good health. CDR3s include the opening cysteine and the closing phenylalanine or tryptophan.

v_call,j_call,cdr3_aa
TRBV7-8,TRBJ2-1,CASSLGGNSYNEQFF
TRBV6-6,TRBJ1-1,CASTTGITEAFF
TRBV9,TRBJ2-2,CASSLRTAGEAGELFF
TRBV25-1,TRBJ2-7,CASSEYGYEQYF
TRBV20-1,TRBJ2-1,CSAFSRSSHSGGVYNEQFF
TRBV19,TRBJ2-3,CASSMRTADTQYF
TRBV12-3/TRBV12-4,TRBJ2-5,CASSLVASGGETQYF
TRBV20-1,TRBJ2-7,CSARADHTPVLTNYEQYF
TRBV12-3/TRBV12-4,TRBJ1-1,CASSLMNTEAFF
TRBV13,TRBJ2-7,CASSPLGAYEQYF
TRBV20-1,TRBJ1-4,CSASLPNEKLFF
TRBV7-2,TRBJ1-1,CASSPELGLSNTEAFF
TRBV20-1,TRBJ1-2,CSAPRDLANYGYTF
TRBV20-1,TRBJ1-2,CSARDLQVGYGYTF
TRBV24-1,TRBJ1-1,CATSDLRDREGTEAFF
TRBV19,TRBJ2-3,CATRTSNTDTQYF
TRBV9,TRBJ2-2,CASSGGGDTGELFF
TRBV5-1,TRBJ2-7,CASSWDSRDRGLYEQYF
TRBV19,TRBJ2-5,CASSTTSIETQYF
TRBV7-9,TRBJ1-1,CASSLASGMNTEAFF
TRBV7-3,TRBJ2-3,CASSFSGMDTDTQYF
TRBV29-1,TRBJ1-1,CSVEREGLGTEAFF
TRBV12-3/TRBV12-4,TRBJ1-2,CASSLGTGDYGYTF
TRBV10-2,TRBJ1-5,CATSEGGLNQPQHF
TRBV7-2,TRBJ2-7,CASSLIPDYEQYF
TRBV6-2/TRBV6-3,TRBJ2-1,CASSPTSGAHNEQFF
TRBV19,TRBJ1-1,CASSPSPGVTEAFF
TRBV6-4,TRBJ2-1,CASSVGTSEPYNEQFF
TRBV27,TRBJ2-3,CASGPIADTQYF
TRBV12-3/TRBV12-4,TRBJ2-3,CASSLWGGAYTDTQYF
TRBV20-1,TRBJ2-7,CSAFNRDGGYEQYF
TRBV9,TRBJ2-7,CASSPLAGVQDEQYF
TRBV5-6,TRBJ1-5,CASSLGFGNQPQHF
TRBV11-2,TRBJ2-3,CASSWRDGLAGGDSITDTQYF
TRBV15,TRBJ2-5,CATSQRGGGETQYF
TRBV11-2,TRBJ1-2,CASSLAGDLHYGYTF
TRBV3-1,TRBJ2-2,CASSQDSSRVGTGELFF
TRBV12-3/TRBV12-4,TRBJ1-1,CASSLRDYTEAFF
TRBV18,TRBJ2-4,CASSPEADPKNIQYF
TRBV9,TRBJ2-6,CASSTYDGDSGANVLTF
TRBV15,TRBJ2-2,CATSSSGVRTGELFF
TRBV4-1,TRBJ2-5,CASSSRGAQETQYF
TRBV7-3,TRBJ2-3,CASSLNSGSTDTQYF
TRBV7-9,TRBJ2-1,CASSNRDGTYNEQFF
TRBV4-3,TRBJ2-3,CASSQDKGLAGENTDTQYF
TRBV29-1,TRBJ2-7,CSVAGGTPYEQYF
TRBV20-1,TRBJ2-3,CSASGGGGHDTQYF
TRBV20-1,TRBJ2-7,CSPGLAGTFEYEQYF
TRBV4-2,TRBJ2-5,CASSLRPRGPEETQYF
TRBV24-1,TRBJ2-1,CATSEPTSGRGNEQFF
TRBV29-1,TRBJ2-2,CSVGFGSNTGELFF
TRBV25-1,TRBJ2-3,CASSESTDTDTQYF
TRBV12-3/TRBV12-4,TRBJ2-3,CASSGGLASFTDTQYF
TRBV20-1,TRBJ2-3,CSARTSYADTQYF
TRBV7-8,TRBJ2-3,CASSLLLKDPTDTQYF
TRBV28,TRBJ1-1,CASSPETRDTEAFF
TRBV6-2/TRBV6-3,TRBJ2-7,CASLGGVYEQYF
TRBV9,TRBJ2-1,CASSVAVGSNNEQFF
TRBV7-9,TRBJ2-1,CASSPGPGHLDNEQFF
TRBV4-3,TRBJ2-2,CASSQEPGLASGELFF